These 6 T cell receptor beta chains originate from one sample sequenced in a study of blood T cell repertoires in COVID-19. Only in-frame clones appear in the TCRdb table, and some are missing; sequencing was by immunoSEQ multiplex PCR. This table holds 150,000 to 200,000 clones, about nine tenths found once. Source material: peripheral blood. The receptors come from a man aged 55-75 years with active or convalescent COVID-19.

The CDR3 region has the DNA TGTGCCAGCAGCTTTCGACTAGCTTCTCCGGTTGGCGAGCAGTACTTC. This translates into CASSFRLASPVGEQYF. The chain employs TRBV7-2 and TRBJ2-7; TRBD2 matches 7 bases. CDR3 length: 16 residues. Germline V gives CDR1 SGHTA, CDR2 FQGNSA. V lost 3 bases to trimming and J lost 6 bases; unmatched junction nucleotides: 14.

The rearrangement links TRBV7-9 to TRBJ1-1, with a tentative D call TRBD1 (6 bases). This CDR3 is built from 13 residues. Germline assignment: CDR1 SEHNR and CDR2 FQNEAQ (reference sequence). Trimming left V 1 base short and J 8 bases short, with 11 bases between. The CDR3 DNA is TGTGCCAGCAGCTTAGAGGCAGGGGAAGAAGCTTTCTTT. This translates into CASSLEAGEEAFF.

This clone occurred once. V and J are TRBV5-1 and TRBJ1-2; 8 positions agree with TRBD1. The V and J ends lost 0 bases and 5 bases, in that order; junction bases with no gene match: 6. Germline loops: CDR1 SGHRS, CDR2 YFSETQ. The CDR3 consists of 15 residues. This CDR3 reads CASSLGTGSFYGYTF. CDR3 in DNA: TGCGCCAGCAGCTTGGGGACAGGGAGTTTTTATGGCTACACCTTC.

The J gene is TRBJ1-3, the V gene TRBV7-9; 7 bases align to TRBD1. J was trimmed by 0 bases and V by 6 bases; bases with no gene match: 8. The CDR3 has 16 residues. Germline-derived CDR1 and CDR2 are SEHNR and FQNEAQ (reference sequence). This CDR3 is CASRPPGQHSGNTIYF. For the CDR3, the DNA is TGTGCCAGCAGGCCTCCGGGACAGCACTCTGGAAACACCATATATTTT.

The gene calls are TRBV5-1 and TRBJ1-6; 7 nucleotides line up with TRBD1. This CDR3 is 16 amino acids long. In germline, CDR1 is SGHRS, CDR2 YFSETQ. Losses at the gene ends were 3 bases for V and 8 bases for J; bases not matched to a gene: 11. As DNA, the CDR3 is TGCGCCAGCAGCTCCTTGCCGGGACAGAAATATTCACCCCTCCACTTT. The encoded protein is CASSSLPGQKYSPLHF.

The chain has TRBV6-5 and TRBJ2-1; 7 nucleotides line up with TRBD1. Germline V lookup: CDR1 MNHEY, CDR2 SVGAGI. V lost 6 bases, J lost 7 bases, and 9 bases stayed unmatched. The CDR3 totals 14 residues. The CDR3 sequence: CASSTTTTGNEQFF. The CDR3 DNA follows: TGTGCCAGCAGCACGACGACGACAGGGAATGAGCAGTTCTTC.